The T cell receptor (beta chain) under discussion was sequenced for a study of blood T cell repertoires in COVID-19. Using immunoSEQ multiplex PCR, the repertoire was profiled, and TCRdb retains in-frame clones only, with some absent. Found here are 100,000 to 150,000 clones, around three quarters of them singletons; the top ten hold around 37%. This clone was observed a single time. Deletions cut 4 bases from V and 5 bases from J, with 15 bases between. Germline CDR1 and CDR2: LGHDT and YNNKEL (reference sequence). The CDR3 runs 15 residues. The sample was peripheral blood. This TCR was recovered from a man aged 35 to 55 with active or convalescent COVID-19. The chain recombines TRBV3-1 (or the pseudogene TRBV3-2) with TRBJ2-1; D might be TRBD2 (6 bases). The CDR3, as DNA: TGTGCCAGCAGCCTGGCCGGGACTCGAGACAATGAGCAGTTCTTC. Translation: CASSLAGTRDNEQFF.